This T cell receptor beta chain emerged from a study of blood T cell repertoires in COVID-19. V shed 6 bases and J 4 bases; nucleotides not matched to a gene: 5. The CDR3 covers 13 residues. The germline V gene encodes CDR1 MNHEY and CDR2 SMNVEV (reference sequence). Profiled with immunoSEQ multiplex PCR; TCRdb holds only in-frame clones, not every one. The sample holds about 100,000 clones, approximately 89% seen once. Sequenced: peripheral blood. The origin of this receptor is a man aged 45-65 years with active COVID-19. V is TRBV27 and J is TRBJ1-1, with TRBD1 matching over 7 bases. The CDR3 region is CASRLQGGTEAFF. Here the CDR3 DNA reads TGTGCCAGCAGACTTCAGGGGGGCACTGAAGCTTTCTTT.